These 17 T cell receptor beta chains originate from one sample sequenced in a study of cytomegalovirus exposure and HLA in healthy donors. This PCR relied on a set of 60 Vbeta primers and 13 Jbeta primers. Profiling relied on immunoSEQ multiplex PCR, and the TCRdb table lists in-frame clones only, not all of them. The sample has about 52,000 clones, around 70% seen once. Sequenced sample: PBMCs. These receptors originate from a man between 18 and 35 years old in good health and CMV-seronegative.

The V gene is TRBV7-9, the J gene TRBJ1-1; no clear D. The CDR3 has 13 residues. Trimming removed 1 base from V and 1 base from J, with 4 bases in between. Germline V gene lookup returns CDR1 SEHNR and CDR2 FQNEAQ (reference sequence). CDR3 in amino acids: CASSLVQNTEAFF. The DNA for the CDR3 is TGTGCCAGCAGCTTAGTTCAGAACACTGAAGCTTTCTTT.

This clone appeared a few times. The chain combines TRBV6-5 with TRBJ1-5; 10 bases fit TRBD1. This CDR3 has 14 amino acids. The V and J ends lost 5 bases and 7 bases, in that order; junction bases with no gene match: 5. Germline V gene sequence: CDR1 MNHEY, CDR2 SVGAGI. CDR3 nucleotides: TGTGCCAGCAGTAGCCGACAGGGGGCACAGCCCCAGCATTTT. Protein: CASSSRQGAQPQHF.

The chain uses TRBV19 and TRBJ2-7; tentative D call: TRBD2 (6 bases). The CDR3 contains 13 residues. The ends were cut back, 6 bases at V and 6 bases at J, with 15 bases in the middle. CDR1 is LNHDA, CDR2 SQIVND, per germline (reference sequence). The CDR3 loop is CASSPGLGGEQYF. CDR3 DNA: TGTGCCAGTAGCCCGGGACTGGGCGGCGAGCAGTACTTC.

This clone came up once. This chain joins TRBV28 and TRBJ2-3; D is ambiguous. There are 14 residues in the CDR3. Trimming shortened V by 4 bases and J by 0 bases, and 8 bases separated the two germline ends. The germline V gene encodes CDR1 MDHEN and CDR2 SYDVKM. This CDR3 reads CASSSLSSTDTQYF. The CDR3 DNA sequence: TGTGCCAGCAGTTCACTTTCGAGCACAGATACGCAGTATTTT.

This clone was seen a single time. The chain joins TRBV9 to TRBJ2-5, with 7 bases that match TRBD1. Trimming took 0 bases from V and 4 from J; bases not matched to a gene: 3. Looked up from germline, CDR1 is SGDLS and CDR2 is YYNGEE. The CDR3 runs 14 residues. The CDR3 coding sequence is TGTGCCAGCAGCGTAGAGGCAGGGGGAGAGACCCAGTACTTC. It is translated as CASSVEAGGETQYF.

CDR3: CSVVASGRGYEQYF. CDR3 DNA: TGCAGCGTTGTAGCTAGCGGGAGAGGGTACGAGCAGTACTTC. This chain joins TRBV29-1 and TRBJ2-7; the match to TRBD2 covers 10 bases. Germline lookup yields CDR1 SQVTM and CDR2 ANQGSEA. The junction had 7 bases not matched to a gene; V was cut back by 4 bases and J by 4 bases. This CDR3 is 14 amino acids long.

This clone was detected a few times. This chain links TRBV28 with TRBJ1-5; D unresolved. The CDR3 length is 13 residues. From germline, CDR1 is MDHEN and CDR2 SYDVKM. The V gene lost 10 bases and the J gene lost 0 bases, with 10 bases spanning the gap. The CDR3 DNA is TGTGCCACAGTGGACTATAGCAATCAGCCCCAGCATTTT. The encoded protein is CATVDYSNQPQHF.

The chain combines TRBV28 with TRBJ1-3; TRBD1 might be the D (6 bases). Germline CDR1 is MDHEN and CDR2 is SYDVKM. With 6 bases removed from V and 0 bases from J, the gap between germline ends came to 12 bases. There are 15 residues in the CDR3. CDR3 region: CASSGQLFSGNTIYF. CDR3 in DNA: TGTGCCAGCAGCGGACAGCTCTTCTCTGGAAACACCATATATTTT.

This rearrangement joins TRBV10-3 to TRBJ2-2; TRBD2 might be the D (5 bases). CDR1 is ENHRY and CDR2 is SYGVKD in the germline V gene. The CDR3 is 14 amino acids. V lost 8 bases, J lost 1 base, and 11 bases lay in between. The CDR3 nucleotides read TGTGCCATCGGAGAGGGCCTGAACACCGGGGAGCTGTTTTTT. Amino acids: CAIGEGLNTGELFF.

A single count supports this clone. The V and J genes are TRBV28 and TRBJ1-2, with 7 bases fitting TRBD1. This CDR3 has 15 residues. The germline gives CDR1 MDHEN, CDR2 SYDVKM. CDR3 sequence (DNA): TGTACAACTACCGGGACAGTTGGTTCCAACTATGGCTACACCTTC. Translating it yields CTTTGTVGSNYGYTF.

This clone was seen once. The J gene is TRBJ1-1, the V gene TRBV6-4; 9 nucleotides agree with TRBD1. This CDR3 is 13 amino acids long. The germline V gene has CDR1 MRHNA and CDR2 SNTAGT. V lost 11 bases, J lost 6 bases, and 10 bases stayed unmatched. This CDR3 reads CASRTGDSAEAFF. In DNA form, the CDR3 reads TGTGCCTCCCGGACAGGGGATTCGGCTGAAGCTTTCTTT.

V gene TRBV27 combines with J gene TRBJ2-7; TRBD2 agrees at 13 bases. V dropped 2 bases and J dropped 2; count of bases not matched to a gene: 9. This CDR3 has 18 amino acids. CDR1 is MNHEY, CDR2 SMNVEV, per germline (reference sequence). For the CDR3, the DNA is TGTGCCAGCAGTTTAGGGGGACTAGCGGGATCATACCCCTACGAGCAGTACTTC. Encoded protein: CASSLGGLAGSYPYEQYF.

This clone was found once. The chain carries TRBV4-2 and TRBJ2-3; 7 bases line up with TRBD2. Germline V gene sequence: CDR1 LGHNA, CDR2 YNFKEQ. The ends lost 3 bases at V and 2 bases at J; junction bases unmatched: 11. The CDR3 extends over 17 amino acids. The CDR3 spells CASSQRGGTGDTDTQYF. CDR3 nucleotides: TGTGCCAGCAGCCAGAGGGGAGGGACTGGAGACACAGATACGCAGTATTTT.

The chain uses TRBV6-5 and TRBJ1-1; 8 bases match TRBD1. The junction had 5 bases not matched to a gene; V was cut back by 6 bases and J by 2 bases. The CDR3 covers 14 residues. Germline V CDR1 and CDR2: MNHEY, SVGAGI. The CDR3 DNA sequence: TGTGCCAGCAGCCCGGACAGGGATAACACTGAAGCTTTCTTT. Its translation is CASSPDRDNTEAFF.

This clone occurred once. The gene calls are TRBV4-1 and TRBJ1-3; the D gene is possibly TRBD1 (6 bases). The CDR3 has 17 residues. The V gene's germline CDR1 is MGHRA and CDR2 YSYEKL. Deletions cut 1 base from V and 0 bases from J, with 13 bases between. CDR3 DNA sequence: TGCGCCAGCAGCCAAGTTCGAACAGGGCTCTCTGGAAACACCATATATTTT. This sequence encodes CASSQVRTGLSGNTIYF.

The J gene is TRBJ1-5, the V gene TRBV11-2; weak D call: TRBD1 (6 bases). Germline V gene data show CDR1 as SGHAT and CDR2 as FQNNGV. With 5 bases removed from V and 5 bases from J, the gap between germline ends came to 16 bases. This CDR3 region has 15 residues. As DNA, the CDR3 is TGTGCCAGCAGCGGATTGACAGGTAGAGATCAGCCCCAGCATTTT. It translates to CASSGLTGRDQPQHF.

The chain carries TRBV6-5 and TRBJ1-5; 7 nucleotides match TRBD1. CDR1 is MNHEY, CDR2 SVGAGI, per germline. V gave up 6 bases and J gave up 4 bases; unmatched junction bases: 3. CDR3 length equals 13 residues. In nucleotides, the CDR3 is TGTGCCAGCAGCAAGGACAGGAATCAGCCCCAGCATTTT. As protein: CASSKDRNQPQHF.